The clone carrying this T cell receptor (beta chain) turned up a few times. TRB was amplified from about 260-540 ng of blood genomic DNA. The V end lost 0 bases, the J end lost 3 bases, and 6 bases lay between the germline ends. There are 13 residues in the CDR3. Germline CDR1 is SGHNT and CDR2 is YYREEE (reference sequence). This sample is drawn from a study of T and B cells in COVID-19 patients. Multiplex PCR with BIOMED2 TRB-A/B primer pools amplified TRB rearrangements. TCRdb recomputed calls from the multiplex PCR reads with MiXCR, one row per CDR3 protein. The data hold over 15,000 distinct CDR3 sequences, with approximately 30% observed a single time.

The rearrangement uses TRBV5-4 and TRBJ1-2, with D possibly matching TRBD1 (6 bases). The source material was blood. This clonotype was sampled from a human donor who had recovered from COVID-19. CDR3 residues: CASSLDRDYGYTF. Here the CDR3 DNA reads TGTGCCAGCAGCTTGGACAGGGACTATGGCTACACCTTC. Together with reference TRBV5-4 and TRBJ1-2, the CDR3 gives the full variable domain: ETGVTQSPTHLIKTRGQQVTLRCSSQSGHNTVSWYQQALGQGPQFIFQYYREEENGRGNFPPRFSGLQFPNYSSELNVNALELDDSALYLCASSLDRDYGYTFGSGTRLTVV.